Shown below are 10 T cell receptor beta chains from a single sample sequenced in a study of T cell changes during pregnancy in multiple sclerosis. The data were produced by immunoSEQ multiplex PCR, yet TCRdb's version contains in-frame clones alone and is incomplete. The repertoire holds 45,000 to 55,000 clones, with approximately 92% as singletons. The input for sequencing was peripheral blood, taken after pregnancy. These receptors all come from a female donor with multiple sclerosis, enrolled in a pregnancy study.

J is TRBJ1-1 and V is TRBV15, with D uncertain. Trimming removed 0 bases from V and 10 bases from J, with 15 bases in between. The CDR3 is 14 residues long. CDR1 and CDR2 (germline): LNHNV, YYDKDF (reference sequence). The CDR3 is CATSRDRGDLPAFF. CDR3 bases: TGTGCCACCAGCAGAGATCGGGGTGATCTTCCAGCTTTCTTT.

The chain joins TRBV19 to TRBJ2-1, with D perhaps matching TRBD1 (6 bases). Germline assignment: CDR1 LNHDA and CDR2 SQIVND (reference sequence). V was pared by 0 bases and J by 5 bases, with 11 bases between. The CDR3 contains 15 residues. In DNA, the CDR3 is TGTGCCAGTAGTATAGATACAGGGTTCCACAATGAGCAGTTCTTC. This translates into CASSIDTGFHNEQFF.

This sequence joins TRBV9 and TRBJ1-3; D remains unclear. V lost 4 bases and J lost 7, with 12 bases in between. The CDR3 is made up of 13 amino acids. Germline CDR1 SGDLS, CDR2 YYNGEE. The CDR3 protein is CASSPRAGNTIYF. DNA of the CDR3: TGTGCCAGCAGCCCCCGGGCGGGGAACACCATATATTTT.

The CDR3 region is CASSGTGSNTEAFF. In nucleotides, the CDR3 is TGTGCCAGTAGTGGGACAGGGTCGAACACTGAAGCTTTCTTT. This chain links TRBV19 with TRBJ1-1; 9 positions agree with TRBD1. CDR1 LNHDA and CDR2 SQIVND come from the germline V gene (reference sequence). The CDR3 is 14 residues long. V lost 5 bases, J lost 1 base, and 2 bases stayed unmatched.

This sequence joins TRBV19 and TRBJ1-4, with D possibly being TRBD1 (6 bases). Looked up from germline, CDR1 is LNHDA and CDR2 is SQIVND (reference sequence). V lost 5 bases, J lost 0 bases, and 19 bases lay in between. The CDR3 extends over 18 amino acids. The DNA of the CDR3 is TGTGCCAGTAGTGCCTGGGCAGGGGCTGCCGCAACTAATGAAAAACTGTTTTTT. Translation: CASSAWAGAAATNEKLFF.

The rearrangement joins TRBV29-1 to TRBJ1-2, with TRBD1 as a possible D gene (6 bases). Germline V gene lookup returns CDR1 SQVTM and CDR2 ANQGSEA. CDR3 length equals 13 residues. Trimming left V 7 bases short and J 4 bases short, with 16 bases between. The CDR3 region is CSGGQSSFYGYTF. The CDR3 bases are TGCAGCGGAGGACAGAGTTCTTTCTATGGCTACACCTTC.

The chain carries TRBV30 and TRBJ2-5; TRBD2 agrees at 11 bases. Trimming took 1 base from V and 0 from J; bases not matched to a gene: 7. CDR1 and CDR2 (germline): GTSNPN, SVGIG (reference sequence). The CDR3 is 17 amino acids. The CDR3 protein is CAWSGLAGGQYQETQYF. CDR3 DNA sequence: TGTGCCTGGAGTGGTCTAGCGGGGGGACAGTACCAAGAGACCCAGTACTTC.

V gene TRBV11-1 combines with J gene TRBJ1-6; no reliable D call. V lost 5 bases, J lost 5 bases, and 10 bases lay in between. The CDR3 extends over 14 amino acids. Per germline, CDR1 SGHAT and CDR2 FQDESV (reference sequence). In DNA, the CDR3 is TGTGCCAGCAGCCTAACCCGCAATAATTCACCCCTCCACTTT. Residues: CASSLTRNNSPLHF.

The gene calls are TRBV7-2 and TRBJ1-2; 9 bases agree with TRBD1. The CDR3 is 16 residues long. Losses at the gene ends were 5 bases for V and 2 bases for J; bases not matched to a gene: 9. Germline CDR1 and CDR2: SGHTA and FQGNSA. The chain's CDR3 is CASSPNRGRFNYGYTF. The CDR3 DNA sequence: TGTGCCAGCAGCCCCAACAGGGGGCGCTTCAACTATGGCTACACCTTC.

V is TRBV6-5 and J is TRBJ1-4; possibly TRBD1 for D (6 bases). The germline CDR1 and CDR2 sequences are MNHEY and SVGAGI. Trimming cost V 2 bases and J 6 bases, with 13 bases left between them. There are 15 residues in the CDR3. For the CDR3, the DNA is TGTGCCAGCAGTTACCTACAGGGAGTTGATGAAAAACTGTTTTTT. It codes for CASSYLQGVDEKLFF.